A single sample is the source of the 30 T cell receptor beta chains below, sequenced in a study of blood T cell repertoires in COVID-19. Clones were read by immunoSEQ multiplex PCR, and TCRdb kept only the in-frame ones, dropping some. The repertoire holds 150,000 to 200,000 clones, with about 82% as singletons. The sample comprised peripheral blood. Receptors originate from a woman aged 30 to 39 with acute or convalescent COVID-19.

This clone has a single count. The chain couples TRBV28 to TRBJ1-2; D may be TRBD1 (6 bases). This CDR3 has 14 residues. V was cut by 6 bases and J by 4 bases, with 15 bases left in between. The germline gives CDR1 MDHEN, CDR2 SYDVKM. The CDR3 loop reads CASSRRTALYGYTF. As DNA, the CDR3 is TGTGCCAGCAGCAGAAGGACAGCCCTCTATGGCTACACCTTC.

J is TRBJ2-7 and V is TRBV11-1; 9 bases match TRBD1. Germline loops: CDR1 SGHAT, CDR2 FQDESV (reference sequence). This CDR3 region has 15 residues. Trimming at V came to 2 bases and at J to 5 bases, leaving 7 bases not matched to a gene. CDR3 sequence reads: CASSLFGTGRHEQYF. Here the CDR3 DNA reads TGTGCCAGCAGCTTATTTGGGACAGGGCGGCACGAGCAGTACTTC.

The rearrangement uses TRBV5-4 and TRBJ2-1; 7 bases are shared with TRBD2. Losses at the gene ends were 1 base for V and 0 bases for J; bases not matched to a gene: 13. Looked up from germline, CDR1 is SGHNT and CDR2 is YYREEE (reference sequence). The CDR3 spans 19 residues. This CDR3 reads CASSLPSSGPLSSYNEQFF. The CDR3 DNA sequence: TGTGCCAGCAGCTTGCCGTCTAGCGGCCCTTTGAGCTCCTACAATGAGCAGTTCTTC.

V and J are TRBV5-1 and TRBJ1-1, with 9 bases matching TRBD1. There are 16 residues in the CDR3. J lost 0 bases, V lost 3 bases, and 6 bases had no gene match. Germline V gene sequence: CDR1 SGHRS, CDR2 YFSETQ. The CDR3 region has the DNA TGCGCCAGCAGCTCGTTGACAGGGGGGATGAACACTGAAGCTTTCTTT. Its translation is CASSSLTGGMNTEAFF.

V and J are TRBV28 and TRBJ1-1; D perhaps matches TRBD1 (6 bases). The germline CDR1 and CDR2 sequences are MDHEN and SYDVKM. V lost 4 bases and J lost 9, with 9 bases in between. The CDR3 runs to 11 residues. CDR3 protein: CASSSQGKAFF. The CDR3 coding sequence is TGTGCCAGCAGTTCTCAGGGGAAAGCTTTCTTT.

The chain has TRBV15 and TRBJ1-2; tentatively, D is TRBD1 (6 bases). Trimming pared 7 bases from V and 2 bases from J, leaving 11 bases between. Looked up from germline, CDR1 is LNHNV and CDR2 is YYDKDF (reference sequence). This CDR3 is 13 amino acids long. DNA of the CDR3: TGTGCCACCACTACAGGGAGCAACTATGGCTACACCTTC. Translated: CATTTGSNYGYTF. The complete variable domain, with remaining parts taken from reference TRBV15 and TRBJ1-2, reads DAMVIQNPRYQVTQFGKPVTLSCSQTLNHNVMYWYQQKSSQAPKLLFHYYDKDFNNEADTPDNFQSRRPNTSFCFLDIRSPGLGDTAMYLCATTTGSNYGYTFGSGTRLTVV.

This clone came up once. The chain carries TRBV6-2 or TRBV6-3 and TRBJ2-3, with 8 bases matching TRBD2. J was trimmed by 4 bases and V by 4 bases; bases with no gene match: 10. The CDR3 is made up of 16 amino acids. The germline V gene has CDR1 MNHEY and CDR2 SVGEGT. The CDR3 protein is CASSWTPGGPADTQYF. The CDR3 nucleotides read TGTGCCAGCAGTTGGACGCCGGGAGGGCCCGCAGATACGCAGTATTTT.

This clone occurred a few times. The V gene is TRBV13, the J gene TRBJ1-2; 7 nucleotides line up with TRBD1. Germline V gene sequence: CDR1 PRHDT, CDR2 FYEKMQ (reference sequence). After removal of 5 bases from V and 0 bases from J, the junction contained 12 bases not matched to a gene. CDR3 size: 17 residues. The CDR3 region is CASSPQHRDRSNYGYTF. CDR3 coding DNA: TGTGCCAGCAGCCCACAACACCGGGACAGATCTAACTATGGCTACACCTTC.

The V call is TRBV30, the J call TRBJ1-1; no clear D. Germline V gene data show CDR1 as GTSNPN and CDR2 as SVGIG (reference sequence). Deletions cut 0 bases from V and 9 bases from J, with 26 bases between. The CDR3 sequence is 17 residues long. CDR3 coding DNA: TGTGCCTGGAGTGTAGATGCCGGCGGGTCAACCTTGGAAAAAGCTTTCTTT. This encodes CAWSVDAGGSTLEKAFF.

The chain employs TRBV6-6 and TRBJ1-5; perhaps TRBD1 as D (5 bases). This CDR3 has 13 residues. Germline V CDR1 and CDR2: MNHNY, SVGAGI (reference sequence). Trimming pared 6 bases from V and 3 bases from J, leaving 9 bases between. CDR3 nucleotides: TGTGCCAGCAGGGGGCCCAACAATCAGCCCCAGCATTTT. It specifies CASRGPNNQPQHF.

This chain links TRBV18 with TRBJ2-2, with 8 nucleotides matching TRBD1. Germline V gene lookup returns CDR1 KGHSH and CDR2 LQKENI. Trimming at V came to 2 bases and at J to 5 bases, leaving 13 bases not matched to a gene. This CDR3 comprises 18 residues. CDR3 sequence: CASSPARRQGRGTGELFF. As DNA, the CDR3 is TGTGCCAGCTCACCAGCCCGAAGACAGGGGAGAGGAACCGGGGAGCTGTTTTTT.

The chain couples TRBV9 to TRBJ2-3; D might be TRBD2 (6 bases). The CDR3 loop spans 15 amino acids. With 1 base removed from V and 1 base from J, the gap between germline ends came to 10 bases. CDR1 and CDR2 from the germline V gene are SGDLS and YYNGEE. The chain's CDR3 is CASSVRGGGTDTQYF. The CDR3 DNA reads TGTGCCAGCAGCGTACGGGGAGGCGGCACAGATACGCAGTATTTT.

This clone was seen more than once but under ten times. The chain is built from TRBV12-5 and TRBJ1-1, with TRBD1 as a possible D gene (6 bases). In germline, CDR1 is LGHNT, CDR2 FRNRAP. The CDR3 consists of 13 residues. Trimming pared 3 bases from V and 5 bases from J, leaving 10 bases between. In nucleotides, the CDR3 is TGTGCTAGTGGTTTCCAGGGGAAGACTGAAGCTTTCTTT. Amino acids: CASGFQGKTEAFF.

The CDR3 region has the DNA TGTGCCAGCAGCCAAGCCGGGAGCTCCTACAATGAGCAGTTCTTC. Its translation is CASSQAGSSYNEQFF. The chain employs TRBV3-1 (or the pseudogene TRBV3-2) and TRBJ2-1; D possibly corresponds to TRBD2 (6 bases). The CDR3 covers 15 residues. The ends were cut back, 1 base at V and 0 bases at J, with 7 bases in the middle. Germline V lookup: CDR1 LGHDT, CDR2 YNNKEL (reference sequence).

V is TRBV5-1 and J is TRBJ1-6, with D maybe TRBD1 (5 bases). The CDR3 runs 16 residues. V was shortened by 4 bases and J by 5 bases, with 16 bases between the two germline ends. Germline lookup yields CDR1 SGHRS and CDR2 YFSETQ. In nucleotides, the CDR3 is TGCGCCAGCAGCCTCGTTTCAGGGATGGATAATTCACCCCTCCACTTT. Amino acids: CASSLVSGMDNSPLHF.

The chain employs TRBV5-1 and TRBJ1-3; possible D gene TRBD1, 6 bases. The germline V gene has CDR1 SGHRS and CDR2 YFSETQ. The length of the CDR3 is 17 residues. Trimming cost V 1 base and J 1 base, with 15 bases left between them. CDR3 sequence: CASSLSGVGMSGNTIYF. The CDR3 nucleotides are TGCGCCAGCAGCTTGTCAGGGGTCGGGATGTCTGGAAACACCATATATTTT.

V and J are TRBV6-5 and TRBJ2-7; 8 positions agree with TRBD2. J gave up 6 bases and V 11 bases, and 15 bases lay outside the gene matches. CDR1 MNHEY and CDR2 SVGAGI come from the germline V gene. This CDR3 contains 14 residues. CDR3 protein: CASRQSGGMGEQYF. In DNA form, the CDR3 reads TGTGCCTCCCGACAGTCGGGAGGGATGGGCGAGCAGTACTTC.

V is TRBV27 and J is TRBJ2-7, with TRBD1 matching over 7 bases. The germline V gene encodes CDR1 MNHEY and CDR2 SMNVEV (reference sequence). J lost 4 bases, V lost 5 bases, and 29 bases had no gene match. The CDR3 extends over 21 amino acids. The CDR3 sequence: CASSNRGSMFGLDPLHYEQYF. CDR3 DNA sequence: TGTGCCAGCAGTAACAGGGGATCGATGTTTGGGCTTGACCCCTTACATTACGAGCAGTACTTC.

This chain uses TRBV27 with TRBJ1-3; 7 positions agree with TRBD1. The J segment lost 5 bases and the V segment lost 4 bases, leaving 5 bases of the junction unmatched. The CDR3 is 14 residues long. Looked up from germline, CDR1 is MNHEY and CDR2 is SMNVEV (reference sequence). The CDR3 DNA reads as TGTGCCAGCAGTTCGGGGACAGCCCGAAACACCATATATTTT. This sequence encodes CASSSGTARNTIYF.

This rearrangement joins TRBV6-5 to TRBJ1-4, with 8 bases aligning to TRBD1. Germline CDR1 MNHEY, CDR2 SVGAGI. The CDR3 totals 15 residues. J was trimmed by 6 bases and V by 4 bases; bases with no gene match: 7. For the CDR3, the DNA is TGTGCCAGCAGTTCCGGGACAGGACGGGATGAAAAACTGTTTTTT. Translation gives CASSSGTGRDEKLFF.

V and J are TRBV19 and TRBJ2-2; D call uncertain. The germline V and J ends were trimmed by 3 bases and 5 bases, with 7 bases remaining between them. CDR3 length: 13 amino acids. Germline CDR1 LNHDA, CDR2 SQIVND (reference sequence). CDR3 loop: CASSIISTGELFF. The DNA for the CDR3 is TGTGCCAGTAGTATTATTTCGACCGGGGAGCTGTTTTTT.

In DNA, the CDR3 is TGCGCCAGCAGCCAGTATACTCGGAACACTGAAGCTTTCTTT. As protein: CASSQYTRNTEAFF. This chain uses TRBV4-1 with TRBJ1-1; D gene ambiguous. V was clipped by 3 bases and J by 1 base, with 9 bases between them. Germline values: CDR1 MGHRA, CDR2 YSYEKL. The CDR3 is made up of 14 amino acids.

The DNA of the CDR3 is TGTGCCAGCAGTCTAAATCAGGGGGGAGAGGCAGATACGCAGTATTTT. Translating gives CASSLNQGGEADTQYF. This chain links TRBV6-6 with TRBJ2-3; possible D gene TRBD1, 7 bases. The V gene lost 5 bases and the J gene lost 4 bases, with 19 bases spanning the gap. CDR1 MNHNY and CDR2 SVGAGI come from the germline V gene (reference sequence). The CDR3 has 16 residues.

The chain recombines TRBV12-3 or TRBV12-4 with TRBJ1-1; 7 nucleotides align to TRBD1. This CDR3 comprises 13 residues. Trimming took 5 bases from V and 7 from J; bases not matched to a gene: 7. The CDR3 sequence is CASSPRQGVEAFF. The CDR3 DNA reads as TGTGCCAGCAGTCCCAGACAGGGAGTTGAAGCTTTCTTT.

The rearrangement joins TRBV7-3 to TRBJ1-2, with 9 bases matching TRBD1. Germline V lookup: CDR1 SGHTA, CDR2 FQGTGA. V trimming: 5 bases; J trimming: 4 bases; junction bases outside the gene matches: 2. The length of the CDR3 is 13 residues. CDR3 DNA: TGTGCCAGCAGCCCGACAGGGGGCTATGGCTACACCTTC. Translation: CASSPTGGYGYTF.

The CDR3 region has the DNA TGTGCCAGCAGCCATGGCGGGGCGCCGCACTCTGGGGCCAACGTCCTGACTTTC. Translated, it gives CASSHGGAPHSGANVLTF. The gene calls are TRBV28 and TRBJ2-6; maybe TRBD2 (6 bases). In germline, CDR1 is MDHEN, CDR2 SYDVKM. The CDR3 spans 18 residues. V shed 6 bases and J shed 0 bases, with 18 bases lying between them.

The V call is TRBV5-4, the J call TRBJ2-5; a weak D match, TRBD1 (5 bases). Trimming left V 1 base short and J 1 base short, with 11 bases between. The length of the CDR3 is 15 residues. Germline V gene lookup returns CDR1 SGHNT and CDR2 YYREEE (reference sequence). CDR3 sequence: CASSLSNRIQETQYF. CDR3 nucleotide sequence: TGTGCCAGCAGCTTGTCTAACAGGATCCAAGAGACCCAGTACTTC.

V and J are TRBV5-1 and TRBJ2-5; D is possibly TRBD2 (5 bases). V lost 0 bases and J 2 bases, leaving 17 bases between the germline ends. Germline CDR1 is SGHRS and CDR2 is YFSETQ. This CDR3 has 17 amino acids. CDR3 sequence reads: CASSLDAGSNPQETQYF. For the CDR3, the DNA is TGCGCCAGCAGCTTGGATGCGGGTTCTAATCCGCAAGAGACCCAGTACTTC. The full variable domain, rest sourced from reference TRBV5-1 and TRBJ2-5, is KAGVTQTPRYLIKTRGQQVTLSCSPISGHRSVSWYQQTPGQGLQFLFEYFSETQRNKGNFPGRFSGRQFSNSRSEMNVSTLELGDSALYLCASSLDAGSNPQETQYFGPGTRLLVL.

The chain recombines TRBV6-6 with TRBJ1-2; 11 bases fit TRBD1. Germline CDR1 is MNHNY and CDR2 is SVGAGI (reference sequence). After removal of 5 bases from V and 7 bases from J, the junction contained 18 bases not matched to a gene. The CDR3 contains 18 residues. CDR3 in DNA: TGTGCCAGCAGTCGAGGACAGGGGGCGAACTCCCTTATGAGTGGCTACACCTTC. As protein: CASSRGQGANSLMSGYTF.

As for this clone: This specimen includes other DNA sequences encoding the same CDR3. J is TRBJ1-2 and V is TRBV14; TRBD1 matches at 7 bases. CDR1 and CDR2 (germline): SGHDN, FVKESK. Trimming cost V 0 bases and J 7 bases; bases outside gene matches: 8. The length of the CDR3 is 15 residues. The CDR3 DNA reads TGTGCCAGCAGCCAAGATCGAGGGGGCGCAGGTGGCTACACCTTC. It encodes CASSQDRGGAGGYTF.